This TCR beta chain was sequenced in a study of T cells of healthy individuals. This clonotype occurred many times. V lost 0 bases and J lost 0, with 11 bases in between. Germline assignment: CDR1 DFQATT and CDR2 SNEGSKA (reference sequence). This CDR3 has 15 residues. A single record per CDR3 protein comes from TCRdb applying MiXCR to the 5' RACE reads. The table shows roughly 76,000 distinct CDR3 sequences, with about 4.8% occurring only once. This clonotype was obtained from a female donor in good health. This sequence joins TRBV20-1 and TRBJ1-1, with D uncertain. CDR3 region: CSARDGRSLNTEAFF. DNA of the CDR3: TGCAGTGCTAGAGATGGGAGGTCCTTGAACACTGAAGCTTTCTTT.